A single sample is the source of the 5 T cell receptor beta chains below, sequenced in a study of blood T cell repertoires in COVID-19. Libraries were prepared by immunoSEQ multiplex PCR; TCRdb keeps only in-frame clonotypes and omits some of them. Of 100,000 to 150,000 clones listed, around 90% are singletons. Material for sequencing was peripheral blood. The receptors shown here come from a woman aged 50 to 65 with active or convalescent COVID-19.

V is TRBV12-3 or TRBV12-4 and J is TRBJ1-6; D is ambiguous. Trimming shortened V by 6 bases and J by 8 bases, and 11 bases separated the two germline ends. The CDR3 extends over 13 amino acids. As DNA, the CDR3 is TGTGCCAGCAGCAAAGGGAGGGATTCACCCCTCCACTTT. It yields the protein CASSKGRDSPLHF.

The rearrangement links TRBV30 to TRBJ1-2; 7 nucleotides agree with TRBD1. CDR1 is GTSNPN and CDR2 is SVGIG in the germline V gene (reference sequence). The CDR3 sequence is 13 residues long. V dropped 8 bases and J dropped 1; count of bases not matched to a gene: 7. The chain's CDR3 is CAGTGQNNYGYTF. The DNA for the CDR3 is TGTGCCGGGACGGGACAGAATAACTATGGCTACACCTTC.

Written as DNA, the CDR3 is TGTGCCAGCAGACAGGGGGGCGGAAACACCATATATTTT. Residues: CASRQGGGNTIYF. The rearrangement uses TRBV5-5 and TRBJ1-3, with 8 bases fitting TRBD1. This CDR3 comprises 13 residues. V gave up 5 bases and J gave up 4 bases; unmatched junction bases: 2. The germline gives CDR1 SGHKS, CDR2 YYEKEE (reference sequence).

The gene calls are TRBV4-2 and TRBJ2-7, with TRBD2 as a possible D gene (6 bases). The CDR3 runs to 13 residues. The V and J ends lost 1 base and 7 bases respectively, with 11 bases between them. Germline values: CDR1 LGHNA, CDR2 YNFKEQ. Here the CDR3 DNA reads TGTGCCAGCAGCCAAGGGTTGAGCGGGGAGCAGTACTTC. As protein: CASSQGLSGEQYF.

This chain connects TRBV7-9 to TRBJ2-7, with a possible D match to TRBD2 (6 bases). CDR3 length: 16 amino acids. V was cut by 4 bases and J by 4 bases, with 20 bases left in between. CDR1 SEHNR and CDR2 FQNEAQ come from the germline V gene (reference sequence). The CDR3 is CASSSSAKPLRYEQYF. The CDR3 nucleotides are TGTGCCAGCAGCTCTAGCGCGAAACCCCTAAGGTACGAGCAGTACTTC.